The 9 T cell receptor beta chains below come from one sample, sequenced in a study of cytotoxic CD8 clonotypes in ibrutinib-treated CLL. The assay was immunoSEQ multiplex PCR, and TCRdb's table has in-frame clones only and misses some. This repertoire shows some 120,000 clones, 84% found once; its top ten account for about 3.3%. This material consisted of PBMCs, taken after 24 months of ibrutinib treatment. Receptor source: a human donor with chronic lymphocytic leukemia.

The chain is built from TRBV6-6 and TRBJ1-4, with 7 bases that match TRBD1. Losses at the gene ends were 0 bases for V and 8 bases for J; bases not matched to a gene: 6. CDR3 size: 15 residues. The germline CDR1 and CDR2 sequences are MNHNY and SVGAGI (reference sequence). CDR3 sequence: CASSYSKGALEKLFF. The CDR3 region has the DNA TGTGCCAGCAGTTACTCGAAGGGGGCCTTGGAAAAACTGTTTTTT.

V gene TRBV7-2 combines with J gene TRBJ1-1, with D possibly being TRBD1 (5 bases). The V and J ends lost 5 bases and 0 bases respectively, with 13 bases between them. The CDR3 runs to 15 residues. Germline CDR1 is SGHTA and CDR2 is FQGNSA. Here the CDR3 DNA reads TGTGCCAGCAGCCGGTGGGGCCCCATGAACACTGAAGCTTTCTTT. Protein product: CASSRWGPMNTEAFF.

The chain recombines TRBV7-2 with TRBJ1-1; no reliable D call. The length of the CDR3 is 13 residues. Trimming took off 5 bases at V and 8 bases at J, with 15 bases between the two ends. Germline V CDR1 and CDR2: SGHTA, FQGNSA. CDR3 sequence: CASSDQFGAEAFF. DNA of the CDR3: TGTGCCAGCAGCGACCAATTCGGTGCCGAAGCTTTCTTT.

This chain links TRBV25-1 with TRBJ1-1, with TRBD1 as a possible D gene (6 bases). Germline V gene lookup returns CDR1 MGHDK and CDR2 SYGVNS. The CDR3 totals 14 residues. With 10 bases removed from V and 4 bases from J, the gap between germline ends came to 19 bases. This CDR3 reads CATLYPRGGTEAFF. The CDR3 DNA sequence: TGTGCCACCCTCTACCCAAGGGGGGGCACTGAAGCTTTCTTT.

The chain combines TRBV5-4 with TRBJ1-2; no clear D. The CDR3 totals 15 residues. V lost 0 bases and J lost 3, with 12 bases in between. Germline-derived CDR1 and CDR2 are SGHNT and YYREEE (reference sequence). The CDR3 is CASSLVTNSHYGYTF. As DNA, the CDR3 is TGTGCCAGCAGCTTGGTGACTAACTCCCACTATGGCTACACCTTC.

This chain connects TRBV6-1 to TRBJ1-5; D not certain. This CDR3 is 13 amino acids long. V was clipped by 2 bases and J by 2 bases, with 4 bases between them. Germline V lookup: CDR1 MNHNS, CDR2 SASEGT. The CDR3, as DNA: TGTGCCAGCAGTGAATTGGGCAATCAGCCCCAGCATTTT. Translated: CASSELGNQPQHF.

This clone has a single count. The chain uses TRBV5-1 and TRBJ2-7; 10 bases line up with TRBD1. Trimming removed 0 bases from V and 3 bases from J; junction bases left unmatched: 3. Germline V lookup: CDR1 SGHRS, CDR2 YFSETQ. The CDR3 is 15 residues long. The CDR3 DNA sequence: TGCGCCAGCAGCTTGGCGGGACAGGGGAACTACGAGCAGTACTTC. It codes for CASSLAGQGNYEQYF. Using reference TRBV5-1 and TRBJ2-7 for the parts outside the CDR3, the full variable domain is KAGVTQTPRYLIKTRGQQVTLSCSPISGHRSVSWYQQTPGQGLQFLFEYFSETQRNKGNFPGRFSGRQFSNSRSEMNVSTLELGDSALYLCASSLAGQGNYEQYFGPGTRLTVT.

The V call is TRBV18, the J call TRBJ1-1; 7 nucleotides line up with TRBD1. The V segment lost 3 bases and the J segment 3 bases; nucleotides outside the gene matches: 10. The germline V gene has CDR1 KGHSH and CDR2 LQKENI. The CDR3 covers 16 residues. CDR3 coding DNA: TGTGCCAGCTCACCGTTGGCAGGGGGAGCGGACACTGAAGCTTTCTTT. It is translated as CASSPLAGGADTEAFF.

This rearrangement joins TRBV4-1 to TRBJ2-3; 11 bases map to TRBD2. Unmatched junction bases numbered 10, after V lost 3 bases and J lost 5 bases. Germline V gene data show CDR1 as MGHRA and CDR2 as YSYEKL. The CDR3 length is 17 residues. The CDR3, as DNA: TGCGCCAGCAGCCACGGTCTACTAGCGGGGGTTAGAGATACGCAGTATTTT. It translates to CASSHGLLAGVRDTQYF.